The present entry profiles one T cell receptor beta chain with its context. In this sample, this clonotype turned up once. No cognate antigen has been identified for it. There are no base qualities to consult, and no much larger clone falls within one base. One read alone is a weak basis. The data originate from a study of CD8 T cells in Susac syndrome (dated by TCRdb to about 2019). Background on the whole study: Whether CD8+ T cell activation and differentiation in Susac syndrome was antigen driven was tested using repertoire sequencing.

Clipping removes 1 base from V and 4 bases from J, with 4 as the unmatched junction base count. The CDR3 runs 15 residues from the cysteine to the phenylalanine. Here the CDR3 DNA is all that survives: 45 bases in frame from base 1. Reading the germline V gene gives CDR1 KGHSH and CDR2 LQKENI. Overall study results and their limits: The number of individuals in the TCR sequencing and HLA analysis was recognized as being relatively small.

Peripheral blood CD8+ and CD4+ T cells from healthy donors, Susac syndrome patients and multiple sclerosis patients were profiled using high-throughput TCR beta sequencing. The healthy donors served as controls matched for age and sex. Bulk CD8+ and CD4+ T cells were purified magnetically by negative isolation, whereas CD8+ TEMRA cells were enriched by FACS. Blood was collected in EDTA tubes and processed within 24 hours, with PBMCs isolated through density gradient centrifugation. PBMCs destined for TCR sequencing were cryopreserved in liquid nitrogen and later thawed in a 37 °C water bath. The sorted or isolated CD4+, CD8+ and CD8+ TEMRA cells reached a purity of at least 90%. RNA was extracted with the RNeasy kit and roughly 0.45 to 1 ug was reverse transcribed using random hexamers. TCR beta CDR3 regions were amplified with the immunoSEQ multiplex PCR assay covering 54 Vbeta and 13 Jbeta segments. PCR amplification bias was corrected using a synthetic template baseline for primer optimization and computational correction. From the authors' description of their analysis: Reads were annotated to V, D and J genes according to IMGT and were analyzed with immunoSEQ Analyzer, with only productive sequences retained. Clonality was calculated as one minus the Shannon entropy normalized by log2 of the number of productive unique sequences. For each patient and control, public and private clones were evaluated within the 100 most prevalent clones. Clones were defined as Susac-specific when absent from the healthy and MS cohorts, from approximately 1,100 published viral clones and from other ImmuneACCESS disease sequences. TCRdb trimmed the raw reads at Q25, called clones with MiXCR and kept productive beta chains. Each record represents a unique CDR3 protein, reported with the most common genes and DNA among its rows. In this record, the V and J calls reflect TCRdb's handling and not the investigators' own analysis. Counted in this sample were fewer than 200,000 distinct CDR3 sequences; about 95% of them appeared once. The ten top clones hold more than 0.1% of the sample.

Recombination joined TRBV18 with TRBJ2-5, with 9 junctional bases fitting TRBD1. The source of this sequence is a human donor in good health. The sample taken for sequencing was CD4+ T cells from PBMCs. The DNA sequence is as follows: TGTGCCAGCTCACCACGGGACAGGGATAGAGAGACCCAGTACTTC. Protein translation: CASSPRDRDRETQYF.